A single sample is the source of the 10 T cell receptor beta chains below, sequenced in a study of blood T cell repertoires in COVID-19 (dated by TCRdb to 2018 to 2020). The library relied on the immunoSEQ multiplex PCR assay. The table comes from immuneACCESS by way of TCRdb, which keeps in-frame sequences with V and J called. Part of the clones is missing from these tables; in studies checked, under half for an unresolved V gene and the rest for unknown reasons. A total of 110,000 or so clones appear in this sample, about 85% of them only once. Under 4% of the sample is taken by the ten largest. Source material: peripheral blood. The receptors here all came from a man in his forties or fifties with acute or convalescent COVID-19.

The gene calls are TRBV5-4 and TRBJ2-6, with D possibly matching TRBD2 (6 bases). The CDR3 is made up of 15 amino acids. V lost 2 bases and J lost 2, with 8 bases in between. Per the germline V gene, CDR1 is SGHNT and CDR2 is YYREEE (reference sequence). CDR3 protein: CASSFGGTGANVLTF. CDR3 DNA: TGTGCCAGCAGCTTCGGAGGGACTGGGGCCAACGTCCTGACTTTC. Using reference TRBV5-4 and TRBJ2-6 for the parts outside the CDR3, the full variable domain is ETGVTQSPTHLIKTRGQQVTLRCSSQSGHNTVSWYQQALGQGPQFIFQYYREEENGRGNFPPRFSGLQFPNYSSELNVNALELDDSALYLCASSFGGTGANVLTFGAGSRLTVL.

V usage is TRBV4-1 and J usage is TRBJ1-2; unclear D gene. Trimming stripped 0 bases from V and 8 bases from J, with 19 bases between. Germline-derived CDR1 and CDR2 are MGHRA and YSYEKL. This CDR3 comprises 16 residues. CDR3 sequence (DNA): TGCGCCAGCAGCCAAGATCTTGAGACTCGACGTAGGGGCTACACCTTC. This encodes CASSQDLETRRRGYTF.

The chain recombines TRBV13 with TRBJ2-1, with D possibly being TRBD2 (5 bases). The CDR3 sequence is 15 residues long. V was pared by 2 bases and J by 6 bases, with 14 bases between. Germline V CDR1 and CDR2: PRHDT, FYEKMQ (reference sequence). The DNA of the CDR3 is TGTGCCAGCAGCTTACGGGGTACGTTCGGCAATGAGCAGTTCTTC. As protein: CASSLRGTFGNEQFF.

The chain couples TRBV7-9 to TRBJ2-1, with unresolved D. The CDR3 has 13 amino acids. Per the germline V gene, CDR1 is SEHNR and CDR2 is FQNEAQ (reference sequence). V gave up 0 bases and J gave up 7 bases, with 7 bases separating them. CDR3 residues: CASSLASSNEQFF. As DNA, the CDR3 is TGTGCCAGCAGCTTAGCCTCTAGTAATGAGCAGTTCTTC.

This clone is a singleton in its sample. The J gene is TRBJ1-1, the V gene TRBV5-6, with D unresolved. Germline lookup yields CDR1 SGHDT and CDR2 YYEEEE. This CDR3 has 14 residues. Trimming shortened V by 0 bases and J by 1 base, and 7 bases separated the two germline ends. DNA for the CDR3: TGTGCCAGCAGCTTGGTTATGGCGAACACTGAAGCTTTCTTT. It translates to CASSLVMANTEAFF.

CDR3 residues: CSVVLQAISYNEQFF. The CDR3 bases are TGCAGCGTTGTATTACAGGCAATCTCCTACAATGAGCAGTTCTTC. The chain couples TRBV29-1 to TRBJ2-1; TRBD1 might be the D (5 bases). CDR1 is SQVTM and CDR2 is ANQGSEA in the germline V gene. CDR3 length: 15 amino acids. V dropped 4 bases and J dropped 0 bases, with 13 bases sitting between them.

The rearrangement joins TRBV5-5 to TRBJ1-2; D is unclear. Germline V gene lookup returns CDR1 SGHKS and CDR2 YYEKEE (reference sequence). V lost 0 bases to trimming and J lost 5 bases, with 8 bases between them. CDR3 length: 13 amino acids. This CDR3 reads CASSLVTGYGYTF. The CDR3 bases are TGTGCCAGCAGCTTGGTTACCGGTTATGGCTACACCTTC.

V and J are TRBV19 and TRBJ1-1, with 9 bases fitting TRBD1. Trimming took 7 bases from V and 5 from J; bases not matched to a gene: 8. Germline-derived CDR1 and CDR2 are LNHDA and SQIVND (reference sequence). The CDR3 has 14 amino acids. Here the CDR3 reads CASTLSDRGTEAFF. The CDR3 DNA reads as TGTGCCAGTACCCTCTCGGACAGGGGAACTGAAGCTTTCTTT.

The chain carries TRBV18 and TRBJ2-3; 8 positions agree with TRBD2. V lost 5 bases, J lost 6 bases, and 10 bases stayed unmatched. This CDR3 comprises 15 residues. CDR1 is KGHSH, CDR2 LQKENI, per germline. DNA of the CDR3: TGTGCCAGCTCAACAAGGACTAGCTTACACGATACGCAGTATTTT. Its protein is CASSTRTSLHDTQYF.

The J gene is TRBJ2-3, the V gene TRBV9; perhaps TRBD2 as D (6 bases). Germline-derived CDR1 and CDR2 are SGDLS and YYNGEE. V gave up 0 bases and J gave up 2 bases, with 10 bases separating them. The CDR3 length is 15 residues. CDR3 in DNA: TGTGCCAGCAGCGTAGGACGGGGGTCCACAGATACGCAGTATTTT. Protein: CASSVGRGSTDTQYF.